One sample yielded the 28 T cell receptor beta chains listed below, sequenced in a study of T cell responses to AZD1222 COVID-19 vaccine. Sequencing used immunoSEQ multiplex PCR; TCRdb keeps in-frame clones, though not all of them. The sample yields 100,000 to 150,000 clones, about nine tenths seen once. Sequencing used peripheral blood, obtained 28 days after the second AZD1222 dose. Receptors originate from an adult who received the AZD1222 COVID-19 vaccine.

The J gene is TRBJ2-5, the V gene TRBV7-2; D may be TRBD1 (6 bases). The V gene lost 2 bases and the J gene lost 4 bases, with 11 bases spanning the gap. The CDR3 runs to 14 residues. CDR1 and CDR2 from the germline V gene are SGHTA and FQGNSA. Here the CDR3 DNA reads TGTGCCAGCAGCTTACAGGGGAGTTCAGAGACCCAGTACTTC. Its translation is CASSLQGSSETQYF.

This rearrangement joins TRBV2 to TRBJ2-7; D call uncertain. The CDR3 runs to 13 residues. Deletions cut 7 bases from V and 7 bases from J, with 17 bases between. Germline CDR1 is SNHLY and CDR2 is FYNNEI. CDR3 coding DNA: TGTGCCAGCACCCTAAATCCCTTCGGGGAGCAGTACTTC. It yields the protein CASTLNPFGEQYF. The entire variable domain, with the rest obtained from reference TRBV2 and TRBJ2-7, is as follows: EPEVTQTPSHQVTQMGQEVILRCVPISNHLYFYWYRQILGQKVEFLVSFYNNEISEKSEIFDDQFSVERPDGSNFTLKIRSTKLEDSAMYFCASTLNPFGEQYFGPGTRLTVT.

The chain uses TRBV10-2 and TRBJ1-3, with D unclear. Germline values: CDR1 WSHSY, CDR2 SAAADI. This CDR3 has 14 residues. With 0 bases removed from V and 1 base from J, the gap between germline ends came to 4 bases. In nucleotides, the CDR3 is TGCGCCAGCAGTGAGTCGAGTTCTGGAAACACCATATATTTT. It translates to CASSESSSGNTIYF.

This chain joins TRBV28 and TRBJ2-3; D might be TRBD1 or TRBD2, each matching 5 bases. Germline V gives CDR1 MDHEN, CDR2 SYDVKM. V shed 3 bases and J shed 2 bases, with 15 bases lying between them. This CDR3 spans 16 amino acids. CDR3 protein: CASSFKGREPTDTQYF. In DNA, the CDR3 is TGTGCCAGCAGTTTTAAGGGACGGGAACCCACAGATACGCAGTATTTT.

V is TRBV6-5 and J is TRBJ2-1; TRBD1 is a possible D gene (6 bases). Between the trimmed V and J ends, which lost 4 bases and 3 bases, there was a span of 16 bases. The germline V gene encodes CDR1 MNHEY and CDR2 SVGAGI. The CDR3 contains 16 residues. CDR3 coding DNA: TGTGCCAGCAGTTCCAACAGGGCTCGTCGCTACAATGAGCAGTTCTTC. This sequence encodes CASSSNRARRYNEQFF.

This chain joins TRBV28 and TRBJ1-1, with 9 bases aligning to TRBD1. In germline, CDR1 is MDHEN, CDR2 SYDVKM. The CDR3 is made up of 14 amino acids. The junction had 6 bases not matched to a gene; V was cut back by 6 bases and J by 4 bases. The CDR3 region has the DNA TGTGCCAGCAGGTGGACAGGGGTAGTCACTGAAGCTTTCTTT. Its protein is CASRWTGVVTEAFF.

The chain links TRBV7-2 to TRBJ2-5; D tentatively fits TRBD1 or TRBD2 (7 bases each). Per germline, CDR1 SGHTA and CDR2 FQGNSA. The CDR3 sequence is 14 residues long. V was shortened by 5 bases and J by 5 bases, with 15 bases between the two germline ends. The CDR3 DNA follows: TGTGCCAGCAGCCAAGGGGGGGGACAGGAGACCCAGTACTTC. It codes for CASSQGGGQETQYF.

The rearrangement joins TRBV27 to TRBJ2-3, with 7 bases identical to TRBD2. The V and J ends lost 4 bases and 10 bases, in that order; junction bases with no gene match: 17. The CDR3 sequence is 16 residues long. Germline values: CDR1 MNHEY, CDR2 SMNVEV (reference sequence). The CDR3 DNA reads as TGTGCCAGCAGTTCGCCCTCGGGAGGCCCGAGGGATCCGCAGTATTTT. Its translation: CASSSPSGGPRDPQYF.

The gene calls are TRBV28 and TRBJ1-1; possible D gene TRBD1, 5 bases. CDR3 length: 15 residues. The V end was cut by 5 bases, the J end by 0 bases, with 13 bases between. CDR1 and CDR2 (germline): MDHEN, SYDVKM. The CDR3 DNA is TGTGCCAGCAGTCGTATCGACAGCCTGAACACTGAAGCTTTCTTT. It translates to CASSRIDSLNTEAFF.

This clone was recorded only once. V is TRBV12-3 or TRBV12-4 and J is TRBJ1-1; possible D gene TRBD1, 6 bases. V was shortened by 6 bases and J by 2 bases, with 10 bases between the two germline ends. The CDR3 is made up of 13 amino acids. CDR3: CASSPQGNTEAFF. For the CDR3, the DNA is TGTGCCAGCAGCCCACAGGGCAACACTGAAGCTTTCTTT.

This chain links TRBV12-5 with TRBJ1-2; 8 nucleotides match TRBD1. This CDR3 has 15 amino acids. Per the germline V gene, CDR1 is LGHNT and CDR2 is FRNRAP. J was trimmed by 4 bases and V by 2 bases; bases with no gene match: 6. The CDR3 region is CASGLFVTGVYGYTF. The CDR3 bases are TGTGCTAGTGGTTTGTTTGTGACAGGGGTCTATGGCTACACCTTC.

The chain joins TRBV9 to TRBJ1-3; D uncertain. Trimming took off 4 bases at V and 3 bases at J, with 5 bases between the two ends. Germline lookup yields CDR1 SGDLS and CDR2 YYNGEE. The CDR3 is 12 residues long. CDR3 sequence (DNA): TGTGCCAGCAGCCCGGATGGAAACACCATATATTTT. Residues: CASSPDGNTIYF. The full variable domain, rest sourced from reference TRBV9 and TRBJ1-3, is DSGVTQTPKHLITATGQRVTLRCSPRSGDLSVYWYQQSLDQGLQFLIQYYNGEERAKGNILERFSAQQFPDLHSELNLSSLELGDSALYFCASSPDGNTIYFGEGSWLTVV.

The rearrangement uses TRBV3-1 (or the pseudogene TRBV3-2) and TRBJ1-2; D is perhaps TRBD1 (6 bases). CDR3 length equals 16 residues. Trimming removed 4 bases at V and 2 bases at J, with 17 bases between. Germline V gene sequence: CDR1 LGHDT, CDR2 YNNKEL (reference sequence). The CDR3 sequence is CASSLWTEALNYGYTF. CDR3 in DNA: TGTGCCAGCAGCCTTTGGACAGAAGCGTTGAACTATGGCTACACCTTC.

The chain has TRBV18 and TRBJ1-1; TRBD1 might be the D (6 bases). The V gene's germline CDR1 is KGHSH and CDR2 LQKENI. The length of the CDR3 is 14 residues. Trimming stripped 3 bases from V and 5 bases from J, with 13 bases between. This CDR3 is CASSPLGGRTEAFF. The CDR3 nucleotides are TGTGCCAGCTCACCGTTGGGGGGCAGAACTGAAGCTTTCTTT.

V and J are TRBV15 and TRBJ2-1, with 8 bases lining up with TRBD1. V lost 0 bases and J lost 3; bases outside the gene matches: 4. Germline V lookup: CDR1 LNHNV, CDR2 YYDKDF (reference sequence). The CDR3 runs to 16 residues. CDR3 DNA: TGTGCCACCAGCAGAGATGGGGGGACAGGCTACAATGAGCAGTTCTTC. Amino acids: CATSRDGGTGYNEQFF.

This clone has only one observation. The CDR3 DNA follows: TGTGCCAGCAGTGAACTGCGGGGGACTAGCACAGATACGCAGTATTTT. This sequence encodes CASSELRGTSTDTQYF. The chain joins TRBV2 to TRBJ2-3, with 7 nucleotides matching TRBD2. Unmatched junction bases numbered 5, after V lost 2 bases and J lost 0 bases. The CDR3 covers 16 residues. Germline V gives CDR1 SNHLY, CDR2 FYNNEI.

The J gene is TRBJ1-2, the V gene TRBV5-1; TRBD1 matches at 11 bases. This CDR3 has 17 residues. The ends lost 0 bases at V and 2 bases at J; junction bases unmatched: 6. Per germline, CDR1 SGHRS and CDR2 YFSETQ. DNA for the CDR3: TGCGCCAGCAGCTTGGGTGGGACAGGGGGAACCAACTATGGCTACACCTTC. This translates into CASSLGGTGGTNYGYTF.

This CDR3 reads CASSHLGTATNYGYTF. The CDR3 region has the DNA TGTGCCAGCAGCCACCTGGGGACAGCGACTAACTATGGCTACACCTTC. The chain has TRBV27 and TRBJ1-2; 7 bases are shared with TRBD1. This CDR3 has 16 amino acids. The ends lost 6 bases at V and 0 bases at J; junction bases unmatched: 10. The germline gives CDR1 MNHEY, CDR2 SMNVEV (reference sequence).

J is TRBJ1-1 and V is TRBV7-2; 9 bases agree with TRBD1. The length of the CDR3 is 14 residues. Germline V gene data show CDR1 as SGHTA and CDR2 as FQGNSA. V shed 3 bases and J 8 bases; nucleotides not matched to a gene: 7. The CDR3 bases are TGTGCCAGCAGCTTTTCCGGACAGGGGACCGAAGCTTTCTTT. It translates to CASSFSGQGTEAFF.

The chain employs TRBV27 and TRBJ2-2, with a weak D call TRBD1 (5 bases). The CDR3 is made up of 14 amino acids. The V and J ends lost 2 bases and 5 bases respectively, with 9 bases between them. Germline CDR1 is MNHEY and CDR2 is SMNVEV (reference sequence). DNA of the CDR3: TGTGCCAGCAGTTTACCAGGGCGTACCGGGGAGCTGTTTTTT. It specifies CASSLPGRTGELFF.

This chain connects TRBV7-2 to TRBJ2-7; 8 positions agree with TRBD1. CDR3 length: 16 residues. Germline CDR1 SGHTA, CDR2 FQGNSA. Trimming at V came to 4 bases and at J to 3 bases, leaving 11 bases not matched to a gene. CDR3 region: CASSSAGGQGIYEQYF. As DNA, the CDR3 is TGTGCCAGCAGCTCAGCTGGTGGACAGGGAATCTACGAGCAGTACTTC.

This chain connects TRBV18 to TRBJ1-1; D uncertain. The CDR3 extends over 13 amino acids. In germline, CDR1 is KGHSH, CDR2 LQKENI. V gave up 2 bases and J gave up 4 bases, with 8 bases separating them. CDR3 sequence reads: CASSPNPFTEAFF. CDR3 in DNA: TGTGCCAGCTCACCAAACCCGTTCACTGAAGCTTTCTTT. The variable domain in full, with the rest retrieved from reference TRBV18 and TRBJ1-1, is NAGVMQNPRHLVRRRGQEARLRCSPMKGHSHVYWYRQLPEEGLKFMVYLQKENIIDESGMPKERFSAEFPKEGPSILRIQQVVRGDSAAYFCASSPNPFTEAFFGQGTRLTVV.

The chain recombines TRBV19 with TRBJ2-3; 13 bases agree with TRBD2. In germline, CDR1 is LNHDA, CDR2 SQIVND (reference sequence). This CDR3 spans 15 amino acids. The V and J ends lost 6 bases and 5 bases, in that order; junction bases with no gene match: 5. As DNA, the CDR3 is TGTGCCAGTAGGAGACTAGCGGGAGGTGGAGATACGCAGTATTTT. It codes for CASRRLAGGGDTQYF.

As to this clone: This same CDR3 is encoded by further DNA sequences in the sample. CDR3 DNA: TGTGCCAGCAGCTTAGCGGCGGGAAATCAGCCCCAGCATTTT. Translation: CASSLAAGNQPQHF. The chain recombines TRBV7-8 with TRBJ1-5; D is ambiguous. V gave up 0 bases and J gave up 4 bases, with 7 bases separating them. The CDR3 extends over 14 amino acids. Looked up from germline, CDR1 is SGHVS and CDR2 is FQNEAQ. Combining the CDR3 with reference TRBV7-8 and TRBJ1-5 gives the whole variable domain GAGVSQSPRYKVAKRGQDVALRCDPISGHVSLFWYQQALGQGPEFLTYFQNEAQLDKSGLPSDRFFAERPEGSVSTLKIQRTQQEDSAVYLCASSLAAGNQPQHFGDGTRLSIL.

V gene TRBV5-4 combines with J gene TRBJ2-2, with D possibly being TRBD1 (6 bases). Germline V gene data show CDR1 as SGHNT and CDR2 as YYREEE (reference sequence). Trimming left V 6 bases short and J 2 bases short, with 11 bases between. The CDR3 has 14 residues. The CDR3 is CASIRDTNTGELFF. CDR3 nucleotide sequence: TGTGCCAGCATCCGGGACACCAACACCGGGGAGCTGTTTTTT. Based on the CDR3 plus reference TRBV5-4 and TRBJ2-2, the full variable domain is ETGVTQSPTHLIKTRGQQVTLRCSSQSGHNTVSWYQQALGQGPQFIFQYYREEENGRGNFPPRFSGLQFPNYSSELNVNALELDDSALYLCASIRDTNTGELFFGEGSRLTVL.

The rearrangement joins TRBV7-9 to TRBJ1-1, with no clear D. This CDR3 has 12 amino acids. Germline-derived CDR1 and CDR2 are SEHNR and FQNEAQ (reference sequence). The V end lost 3 bases, the J end lost 4 bases, and 6 bases lay between the germline ends. The CDR3 spells CASSLDVTEAFF. The DNA for the CDR3 is TGTGCCAGCAGCTTGGACGTCACTGAAGCTTTCTTT.

The chain couples TRBV9 to TRBJ1-6, with TRBD1 matching 9 bases. The junction had 5 bases not matched to a gene; V was cut back by 0 bases and J by 10 bases. The CDR3 consists of 15 residues. CDR1 SGDLS and CDR2 YYNGEE come from the germline V gene. CDR3 bases: TGTGCCAGCAGCGTAGAGGGACAGGGTTTCTCACCCCTCCACTTT. Translation: CASSVEGQGFSPLHF.

CDR3 bases: TGTGCCATCAAAGAGGTCGGACTCAACTATGGCTACACCTTC. Protein: CAIKEVGLNYGYTF. This chain links TRBV10-3 with TRBJ1-2; no clear D. V lost 7 bases, J lost 2 bases, and 14 bases lay in between. CDR3 size: 14 residues. Germline V CDR1 and CDR2: ENHRY, SYGVKD.